The text below deals with one TCR beta chain. What it recognizes is unknown. This sample is drawn from a study of shared clonotypes between healthy human individuals. Study observations and caveats: Read depth was anticipated to influence clonotype sharing among donors. Against clonotypes common to all four donors, non-shared ones had lower generation probabilities.

Per the original data handling: In the immunoSEQ data, sequences were junction-only and lacked quality scores, so filtering differed. Using immunoSEQ multiplex PCR, the repertoire was profiled, and TCRdb retains in-frame clones only, with some absent. The DNA gave D and trimming, while V, J and clone size come from that table. The sample includes about 330,000 clones, about nine tenths of them seen just once. The V end was cut by 8 bases, the J end by 3 bases, with 14 bases between. Germline-derived CDR1 and CDR2 are MNHNS and SASEGT. The CDR3 covers 15 residues. Sequencing was performed on memory CD8+ T cells sorted from blood. The subset: CD45RO+ cells pooled with CCR7-negative TemRA cells. The genes are TRBV6-1 and TRBJ2-6; D is undetermined. The sequence came from a man aged 18-30 years in good health. Written as DNA, the CDR3 is TGTGCCAGCCGGAAGCACAAGGTTGGGGCCAACGTCCTGACTTTC. As protein: CASRKHKVGANVLTF.